This TCR beta chain is drawn from a study of blood T cells in healthy people across ages. Findings of the study overall: Reliance upon unsorted PBMCs precluded definitive naive versus antigen-experienced comparison.

CDR3 size: 13 residues. V lost 5 bases, J lost 6 bases, and 13 bases lay in between. This clonotype appeared once. As yet, its antigen is unknown. Using a J-beta primer mix together with a sample-barcoded 5' primer, a second PCR was run for about 6 to 12 cycles. TCRdb re-called the 5' RACE reads through MiXCR, storing one row per CDR3 protein. Here the sample spans about 1.4 million distinct CDR3 sequences, approximately 59% being singletons. Extraction yielded at least 6 micrograms of total RNA per sample. Sequenced: blood. This receptor was taken from a man aged 18 to 29 in good health. The chain couples TRBV12-3 or TRBV12-4 to TRBJ1-2, with D unresolved. CDR3 in amino acids: CASSLWTEDGYTF. CDR3 DNA sequence: TGTGCCAGCAGTCTTTGGACCGAGGATGGCTACACCTTC.